This T cell receptor beta chain is drawn from a study of shared T cell receptors in the human thymus. Profiling relied on immunoSEQ multiplex PCR, and the TCRdb table lists in-frame clones only, not all of them. Among about 380,000 clones, approximately 95% were seen once, and the ten largest hold about 0.02%. The V and J ends lost 1 base and 4 bases respectively, with 8 bases between them. CDR1 is LNHNV and CDR2 is YYDKDF in the germline V gene (reference sequence). The CDR3 has 13 residues. Sequencing was performed on thymocytes. The source of this sequence is a human donor. V gene TRBV15 combines with J gene TRBJ2-7; D call uncertain. The CDR3 sequence is CATSRGHSYEQYF. CDR3 nucleotide sequence: TGTGCCACCAGCAGAGGGCATTCATACGAGCAGTACTTC. The complete variable domain, with remaining parts taken from reference TRBV15 and TRBJ2-7, reads DAMVIQNPRYQVTQFGKPVTLSCSQTLNHNVMYWYQQKSSQAPKLLFHYYDKDFNNEADTPDNFQSRRPNTSFCFLDIRSPGLGDTAMYLCATSRGHSYEQYFGPGTRLTVT.